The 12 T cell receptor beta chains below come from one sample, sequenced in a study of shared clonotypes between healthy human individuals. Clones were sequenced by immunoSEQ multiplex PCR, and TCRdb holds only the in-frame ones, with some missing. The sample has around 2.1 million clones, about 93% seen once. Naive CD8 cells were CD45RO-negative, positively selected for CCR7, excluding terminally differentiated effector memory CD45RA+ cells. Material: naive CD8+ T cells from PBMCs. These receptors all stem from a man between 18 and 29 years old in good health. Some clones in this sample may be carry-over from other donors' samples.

CDR3 nucleotide sequence: TGTGCCAGCAGCCAAGCGGGGGTTCAAGAGACCCAGTACTTC. Residues: CASSQAGVQETQYF. The chain links TRBV7-9 to TRBJ2-5, with 8 bases fitting TRBD2. The germline CDR1 and CDR2 sequences are SEHNR and FQNEAQ (reference sequence). V lost 5 bases, J lost 2 bases, and 4 bases stayed unmatched. The CDR3 consists of 14 residues.

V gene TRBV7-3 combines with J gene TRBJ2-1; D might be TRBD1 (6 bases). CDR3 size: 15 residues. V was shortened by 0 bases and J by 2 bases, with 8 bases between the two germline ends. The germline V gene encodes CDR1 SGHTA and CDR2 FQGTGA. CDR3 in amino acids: CASSLTDSTYNEQFF. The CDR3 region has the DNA TGTGCCAGCAGCTTAACGGACAGCACCTACAATGAGCAGTTCTTC.

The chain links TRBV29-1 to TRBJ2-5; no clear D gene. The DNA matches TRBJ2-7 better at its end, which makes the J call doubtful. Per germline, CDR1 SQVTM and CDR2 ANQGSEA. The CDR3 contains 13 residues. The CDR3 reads CSVGLVGNREQYF. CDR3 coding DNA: TGCAGCGTTGGCCTAGTGGGTAATCGCGAGCAGTACTTC.

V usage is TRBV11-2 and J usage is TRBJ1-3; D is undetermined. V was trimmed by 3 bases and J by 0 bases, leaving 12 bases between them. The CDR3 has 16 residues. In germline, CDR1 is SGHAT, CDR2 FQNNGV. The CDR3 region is CASSLVAASSGNTIYF. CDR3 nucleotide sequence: TGTGCCAGCAGCTTGGTGGCAGCAAGCTCTGGAAACACCATATATTTT.

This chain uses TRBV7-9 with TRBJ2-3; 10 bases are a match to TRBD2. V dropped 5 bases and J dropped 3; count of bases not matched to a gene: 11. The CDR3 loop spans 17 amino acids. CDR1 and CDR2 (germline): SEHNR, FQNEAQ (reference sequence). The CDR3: CASSLPVAGGGTDTQYF. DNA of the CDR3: TGTGCCAGCAGCCTCCCGGTAGCGGGAGGCGGTACAGATACGCAGTATTTT.

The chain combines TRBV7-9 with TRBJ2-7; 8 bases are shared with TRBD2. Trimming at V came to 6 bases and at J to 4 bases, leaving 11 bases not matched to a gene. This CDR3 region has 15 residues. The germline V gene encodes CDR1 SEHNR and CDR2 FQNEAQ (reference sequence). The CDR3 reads CASSNQREGQYEQYF. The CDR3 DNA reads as TGTGCCAGCAGTAATCAACGGGAGGGCCAGTACGAGCAGTACTTC.

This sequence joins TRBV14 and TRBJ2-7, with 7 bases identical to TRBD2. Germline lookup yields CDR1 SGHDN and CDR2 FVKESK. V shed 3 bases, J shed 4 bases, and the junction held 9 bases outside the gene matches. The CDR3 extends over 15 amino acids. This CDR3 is CASSHYSGSVYEQYF. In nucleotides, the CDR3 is TGTGCCAGCAGCCATTATAGCGGGTCCGTTTACGAGCAGTACTTC.

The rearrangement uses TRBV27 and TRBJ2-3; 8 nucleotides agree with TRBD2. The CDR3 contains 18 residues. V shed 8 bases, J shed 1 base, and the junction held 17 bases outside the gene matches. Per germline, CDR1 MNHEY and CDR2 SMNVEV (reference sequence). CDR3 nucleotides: TGTGCCAGCTTTACTGGGGCGGGAGGTCCATGGGGCACAGATACGCAGTATTTT. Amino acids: CASFTGAGGPWGTDTQYF.

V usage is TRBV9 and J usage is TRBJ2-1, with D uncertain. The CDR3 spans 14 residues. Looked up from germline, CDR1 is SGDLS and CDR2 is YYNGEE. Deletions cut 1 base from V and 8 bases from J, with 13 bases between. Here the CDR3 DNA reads TGTGCCAGCAGCGTAATGGTAGCTCCGGATGAGCAGTTCTTC. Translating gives CASSVMVAPDEQFF.

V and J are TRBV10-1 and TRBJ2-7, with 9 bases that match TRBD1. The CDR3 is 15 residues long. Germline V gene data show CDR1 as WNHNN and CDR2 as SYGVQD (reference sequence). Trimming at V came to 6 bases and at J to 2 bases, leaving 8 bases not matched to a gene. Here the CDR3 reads CASSAPGQGTYEQYF. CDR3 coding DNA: TGCGCCAGCAGCGCACCGGGACAGGGAACCTACGAGCAGTACTTC.

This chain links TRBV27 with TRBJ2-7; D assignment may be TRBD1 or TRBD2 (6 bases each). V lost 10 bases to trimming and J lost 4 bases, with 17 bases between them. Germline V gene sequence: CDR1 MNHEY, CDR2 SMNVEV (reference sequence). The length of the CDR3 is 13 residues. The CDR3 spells CATRTRGEYEQYF. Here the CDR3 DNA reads TGTGCCACCCGGACGAGGGGGGAGTACGAGCAGTACTTC.

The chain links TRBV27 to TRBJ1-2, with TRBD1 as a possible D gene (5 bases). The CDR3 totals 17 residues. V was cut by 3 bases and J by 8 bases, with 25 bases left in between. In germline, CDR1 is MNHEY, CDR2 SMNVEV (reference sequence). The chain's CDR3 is CASSFTPTRDGVKGYTF. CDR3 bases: TGTGCCAGCAGTTTCACCCCCACCCGGGACGGAGTTAAAGGCTACACCTTC.